This T cell receptor (beta chain) originates from a study of T cell repertoires in cytomegalovirus infection (dated by TCRdb to the late 2010s). The study in broad terms: Alongside well-studied HLA-B-restricted epitopes, the peptide stimulations were aimed at recently identified HLA-C-restricted CMV epitopes, whose presentation resists viral immunomodulation. Donor HLA type was relevant to the analysis, because carriage of CMV infection together with the matching HLA type was indicated by public TCR beta signatures.

The CDR3 starts with the cysteine, ends with the phenylalanine, and has 15 residues. Kept here is only the CDR3 DNA, which spans 45 bases and is read in frame from base 1. The V and J ends are trimmed by 11 bases and 4 bases, leaving 21 bases between them. CDR1 and CDR2 were assigned from the germline V gene (reference sequence) as LNHDA and SQIVND. Here is what the overall study found, with its caveats: The ex vivo response was dominated by HLA-C-restricted CMV-specific TCR beta clonotypes, which also provided the single most frequent clonotype in two of eight donors. Carriers of CMV infection plus the relevant HLA type were discriminated by the cumulative frequency of public TCR beta family members in the study cohort and in an independent roughly 350-donor cohort.

About this clonotype: What antigen it recognizes has not been identified. The sample holds no much larger clone one base away, and base qualities are not on file.

The meaning of the sample's treatment or condition label: in vitro stimulation with specific CMV peptide epitopes to enrich CMV-specific T cells. The listed sequencing device is Illumina HiSeq 1500. The raw public data were reprocessed by TCRdb itself: fastp quality trimming at Q25, MiXCR clonotype calling, in-frame beta chains only. Each entry is one CDR3 protein sequence, shown with its most common DNA and genes. The sample has some 46,000 distinct CDR3 sequences on record, about 19% of them singletons. Of the sample, less than 70% is held by the ten largest clones. Here the sequenced sample was CD8+ T cells from cultured PBMCs, taken from culture after CMV antigen stimulation. The chain is assembled from TRBV19 and TRBJ2-1; the D gene lacks a confident call. This sequence was found in a human donor in good health (CMV status not recorded). Some clones in this sample may be carry-over from other donors' samples. The bases read TGTGCCGTCAACAGTGGGGATTCACCTTACAATGAGCAGTTCTTC. Its protein reads: CAVNSGDSPYNEQFF.